The 18 T cell receptor beta chains given below trace back to one sample, sequenced in a study of control samples from healthy donors and cancer patients. This table comes from immunoSEQ multiplex PCR, and its TCRdb copy is limited to in-frame clones, with some not included. Of about 110,000 clones listed, around nine tenths are singletons. Sequencing used PBMCs. Source of these receptors: a woman in her sixties or seventies with lung cancer.

V gene TRBV19 combines with J gene TRBJ2-7; 8 nucleotides match TRBD1. The ends lost 5 bases at V and 7 bases at J; junction bases unmatched: 13. This CDR3 has 15 residues. Germline V gives CDR1 LNHDA, CDR2 SQIVND (reference sequence). The CDR3 DNA reads TGTGCCAGTAGTCTCCAGACAGGGGTCGAAGCTGAGCAGTACTTC. As protein: CASSLQTGVEAEQYF.

This chain uses TRBV7-9 with TRBJ1-6, with 8 bases aligning to TRBD1. Trimming removed 5 bases from V and 11 bases from J; junction bases left unmatched: 8. This CDR3 is built from 14 residues. Germline V gene data show CDR1 as SEHNR and CDR2 as FQNEAQ (reference sequence). The CDR3, as DNA: TGTGCCAGCAGCAAGGACAGGGTTGTGCCACCCCTCCACTTT. Encoded protein: CASSKDRVVPPLHF.

The V and J genes are TRBV19 and TRBJ1-2, with D unresolved. The CDR3 is made up of 12 amino acids. Germline-derived CDR1 and CDR2 are LNHDA and SQIVND (reference sequence). V lost 6 bases and J lost 6, with 11 bases in between. The CDR3 loop is CASSASLHGYTF. The CDR3 coding sequence is TGTGCCAGTAGCGCTTCCCTACATGGCTACACCTTC.

V is TRBV5-5 and J is TRBJ1-3; 9 bases agree with TRBD1. CDR3 length: 19 residues. Germline V lookup: CDR1 SGHKS, CDR2 YYEKEE (reference sequence). The V segment lost 4 bases and the J segment 0 bases; nucleotides outside the gene matches: 14. CDR3 sequence (DNA): TGTGCCAGCAGCATAGGGACAGGGCGAGATCTAGTCTCTGGAAACACCATATATTTT. Protein product: CASSIGTGRDLVSGNTIYF.

The rearrangement links TRBV7-9 to TRBJ2-5; 9 bases match TRBD2. Trimming removed 5 bases from V and 5 bases from J; junction bases left unmatched: 12. Germline V lookup: CDR1 SEHNR, CDR2 FQNEAQ (reference sequence). CDR3 length equals 16 residues. This chain's CDR3 is CASSTPLAGASETQYF. CDR3 nucleotides: TGTGCCAGCAGCACCCCCTTAGCGGGAGCCTCGGAGACCCAGTACTTC. Using reference TRBV7-9 and TRBJ2-5 for the parts outside the CDR3, the full variable domain is DTGVSQNPRHKITKRGQNVTFRCDPISEHNRLYWYRQTLGQGPEFLTYFQNEAQLEKSRLLSDRFSAERPKGSFSTLEIQRTEQGDSAMYLCASSTPLAGASETQYFGPGTRLLVL.

This chain connects TRBV9 to TRBJ1-6; TRBD1 matches 7 bases. This CDR3 comprises 15 residues. The V segment lost 0 bases and the J segment 17 bases; nucleotides outside the gene matches: 14. Germline V gene data show CDR1 as SGDLS and CDR2 as YYNGEE. CDR3 protein: CASSVVGQPGSPIHF. The CDR3 coding sequence is TGTGCCAGCAGCGTAGTGGGACAGCCAGGAAGTCCGATCCACTTT.

A word on this clone: At one end the junction does not follow the germline gene, possibly because of a read error. This chain connects TRBV7-2 to TRBJ1-1; D is undetermined. Looked up from germline, CDR1 is SGHTA and CDR2 is FQGNSA. The length of the CDR3 is 13 residues. CDR3 sequence reads: CASNLEVNTEAFF. In nucleotides, the CDR3 is TGTGCCAGCAACTTAGAGGTTAACACTGAAGCTTTCTTT.

The chain couples TRBV12-3 or TRBV12-4 to TRBJ1-5, with a tentative D call TRBD1 (5 bases). Trimming shortened V by 6 bases and J by 5 bases, and 11 bases separated the two germline ends. This CDR3 region has 13 residues. This CDR3 reads CASSLGGDQPQHF. Written as DNA, the CDR3 is TGTGCCAGCAGCTTGGGGGGTGATCAGCCCCAGCATTTT.

V is TRBV9 and J is TRBJ2-2; 10 positions match TRBD2. In germline, CDR1 is SGDLS, CDR2 YYNGEE. The CDR3 has 16 residues. V dropped 3 bases and J dropped 4; count of bases not matched to a gene: 6. CDR3 DNA sequence: TGTGCCAGCAGCGGTCGACTAGCGGGTGGCACCGGGGAGCTGTTTTTT. As protein: CASSGRLAGGTGELFF. Full variable domain (outside the CDR3, taken from reference TRBV9 and TRBJ2-2): DSGVTQTPKHLITATGQRVTLRCSPRSGDLSVYWYQQSLDQGLQFLIQYYNGEERAKGNILERFSAQQFPDLHSELNLSSLELGDSALYFCASSGRLAGGTGELFFGEGSRLTVL.

The chain employs TRBV10-3 and TRBJ1-2, with a possible D match to TRBD1 (5 bases). The V and J ends lost 5 bases and 4 bases respectively, with 14 bases between them. CDR1 and CDR2 from the germline V gene are ENHRY and SYGVKD. This CDR3 contains 14 residues. The CDR3 nucleotides read TGTGCCATCAGTCCAGACAGCGTATCCTATGGCTACACCTTC. Translated, it gives CAISPDSVSYGYTF.

The V gene is TRBV4-1, the J gene TRBJ1-6; TRBD1 matches 7 bases. This CDR3 has 13 residues. Germline-derived CDR1 and CDR2 are MGHRA and YSYEKL. The J segment lost 9 bases and the V segment lost 4 bases, leaving 3 bases of the junction unmatched. The CDR3 is CASSPGGGSPLHF. CDR3 DNA: TGCGCCAGCAGCCCAGGGGGGGGTTCACCCCTCCACTTT.

This chain connects TRBV29-1 to TRBJ2-1; 10 bases agree with TRBD2. This CDR3 has 14 residues. Looked up from germline, CDR1 is SQVTM and CDR2 is ANQGSEA. V gave up 6 bases and J gave up 9 bases; unmatched junction bases: 11. This CDR3 reads CSVGDGTSASEQFF. The DNA for the CDR3 is TGCAGCGTGGGGGACGGGACTAGCGCATCTGAGCAGTTCTTC.

This chain links TRBV7-2 with TRBJ1-6; the D is unclear. Germline CDR1 is SGHTA and CDR2 is FQGNSA. The CDR3 loop spans 14 amino acids. The V gene lost 2 bases and the J gene lost 5 bases, with 7 bases spanning the gap. The CDR3 loop is CASSLRVDNSPLHF. The CDR3 DNA sequence: TGTGCCAGCAGCTTAAGGGTGGATAATTCACCCCTCCACTTT.

The chain couples TRBV29-1 to TRBJ2-2; 8 bases agree with TRBD1. With 4 bases clipped from V and 7 bases from J, the junction kept 14 bases outside the gene matches. CDR1 SQVTM and CDR2 ANQGSEA come from the germline V gene. CDR3 length: 16 amino acids. CDR3 sequence reads: CSVVLRTGLGLGELFF. CDR3 nucleotides: TGCAGCGTTGTTCTGAGGACAGGGCTGGGCCTCGGGGAGCTGTTTTTT.

V gene TRBV3-1 (or the pseudogene TRBV3-2) combines with J gene TRBJ1-5; D is ambiguous. V was cut by 6 bases and J by 2 bases, with 11 bases left in between. The CDR3 is made up of 14 amino acids. Germline-derived CDR1 and CDR2 are LGHDT and YNNKEL (reference sequence). DNA of the CDR3: TGTGCCAGCAGTACCCATGGAGGCAATCAGCCCCAGCATTTT. It is translated as CASSTHGGNQPQHF.

With regard to this clone: One end of the junction is discordant with germline, which a read error may explain. This chain uses TRBV7-7 with TRBJ2-1; the D gene is possibly TRBD1 (6 bases). Per germline, CDR1 SSHAT and CDR2 FNYEAQ (reference sequence). The CDR3 has 16 amino acids. CDR3 loop: CASRLLKVRGRCEQFF. DNA of the CDR3: TGTGCTAGCAGATTACTCAAGGTCAGGGGAAGGTGTGAGCAGTTCTTC.

The J gene is TRBJ2-4, the V gene TRBV6-5, with D perhaps TRBD2 (6 bases). The CDR3 extends over 15 amino acids. V was trimmed by 7 bases and J by 2 bases, leaving 15 bases between them. Germline V gives CDR1 MNHEY, CDR2 SVGAGI. CDR3 coding DNA: TGTGCCAGCATCGAGGAGGGGCGGCCCAAAAACATTCAGTACTTC. It codes for CASIEEGRPKNIQYF.

The rearrangement uses TRBV7-3 and TRBJ2-1, with 11 bases that match TRBD2. CDR3 size: 16 residues. The J segment lost 8 bases and the V segment lost 2 bases, leaving 8 bases of the junction unmatched. Germline assignment: CDR1 SGHTA and CDR2 FQGTGA. This CDR3 reads CASSLDSGRAGDEQFF. The DNA for the CDR3 is TGTGCCAGCAGCTTAGATAGCGGGAGGGCCGGGGATGAGCAGTTCTTC. Variable domain in full (rest from reference TRBV7-3 and TRBJ2-1): GAGVSQTPSNKVTEKGKYVELRCDPISGHTALYWYRQSLGQGPEFLIYFQGTGAADDSGLPNDRFFAVRPEGSVSTLKIQRTERGDSAVYLCASSLDSGRAGDEQFFGPGTRLTVL.